A single T cell receptor beta chain is shown here with its context. What it binds is not known. This record belongs to a study of cytomegalovirus exposure and HLA in healthy donors. Study-wide points: The authors confirmed in vitro that three CMV-associated chains were specific for CMV antigens.

The protocol was immunoSEQ multiplex PCR, while the TCRdb copy is restricted to in-frame clones and leaves out a portion. The table records more than 250,000 clones, about 90% of them present only once. Trimming pared 0 bases from V and 4 bases from J, leaving 5 bases between. Germline CDR1 reads SGHRS; CDR2 reads YFSETQ. The CDR3 length is 13 residues. Donors were drawn from the 120-subject validation cohort, separate from the approximately 680-subject first cohort. The sequence was obtained from a woman aged 30 to 39 in good health and CMV-seronegative. The chain is built from TRBV5-1 and TRBJ1-3; the D is unclear. The sequenced material came from PBMCs. Written as DNA, the CDR3 is TGCGCCAGCAGCTTGGACTCCGGAAACACCATATATTTT. Its protein is CASSLDSGNTIYF.